These 4 T cell receptor beta chains originate from one sample sequenced in a study of shared clonotypes between healthy human individuals. Here immunoSEQ multiplex PCR was the method, and the copy in TCRdb shows in-frame clones only, minus some. The sample includes around 180,000 clones, over 85% of them seen just once. The source material was naive CD4+ T cells sorted from blood. The subset here: CD45RA+ positively selected. Receptors were obtained from a woman in her thirties in good health.

The CDR3 DNA sequence: TGTGCCAGCAGCCGAGCCGGGTCTTCCTACGAGCAGTACTTC. This codes for CASSRAGSSYEQYF. This chain links TRBV5-6 with TRBJ2-7; D is uncertain. The CDR3 covers 14 residues. Per germline, CDR1 SGHDT and CDR2 YYEEEE. Trimming pared 4 bases from V and 1 base from J, leaving 12 bases between.

This clone was picked up one time. The chain combines TRBV5-1 with TRBJ2-7; no clear D gene. The V end lost 2 bases, the J end lost 0 bases, and 9 bases lay between the germline ends. The CDR3 has 14 amino acids. Germline values: CDR1 SGHRS, CDR2 YFSETQ. DNA of the CDR3: TGCGCCAGCAGCTTATCCGTGAGCTCCTACGAGCAGTACTTC. It translates to CASSLSVSSYEQYF.

This clone was detected only once. V and J are TRBV30 and TRBJ2-1; 9 nucleotides agree with TRBD2. V lost 0 bases, J lost 9 bases, and 6 bases stayed unmatched. The CDR3 length is 14 residues. Germline-derived CDR1 and CDR2 are GTSNPN and SVGIG (reference sequence). The CDR3 here is CAWSVVAGVGEQFF. The CDR3, as DNA: TGTGCCTGGAGTGTGGTAGCGGGAGTCGGTGAGCAGTTCTTC.

J is TRBJ2-1 and V is TRBV11-3, with D maybe TRBD1 (5 bases). Germline loops: CDR1 SGHNT, CDR2 YENEEA. The CDR3 sequence is 16 residues long. With 3 bases removed from V and 5 bases from J, the gap between germline ends came to 17 bases. Written as DNA, the CDR3 is TGTGCCAGCAGCTTGGGGCGGCCTCCAAAAAACAATGAGCAGTTCTTC. Encoded protein: CASSLGRPPKNNEQFF.